Shown below are 7 T cell receptor beta chains from a single sample sequenced in a study of cytomegalovirus exposure and HLA in healthy donors. Assay: immunoSEQ multiplex PCR; the TCRdb copy retains only in-frame clones and omits some. In the table there are 70,000 to 75,000 clones, about 94% of which are singletons. Input material: PBMCs. Every receptor here comes from a man aged 18 to 30 in good health and CMV-seropositive.

In its sample, this clone was seen once. The chain carries TRBV9 and TRBJ1-1; TRBD1 matches 9 bases. The CDR3 is 12 residues long. Losses at the gene ends were 3 bases for V and 8 bases for J; bases not matched to a gene: 2. Germline V lookup: CDR1 SGDLS, CDR2 YYNGEE. The CDR3 DNA is TGTGCCAGCAGCGCAGGGACAGGGGAAGCTTTCTTT. Its translation is CASSAGTGEAFF. The full variable domain, in which reference TRBV9 and TRBJ1-1 provide the parts outside the CDR3, is DSGVTQTPKHLITATGQRVTLRCSPRSGDLSVYWYQQSLDQGLQFLIQYYNGEERAKGNILERFSAQQFPDLHSELNLSSLELGDSALYFCASSAGTGEAFFGQGTRLTVV.

V is TRBV4-1 and J is TRBJ1-4, with D maybe TRBD1 (5 bases). CDR1 and CDR2 from the germline V gene are MGHRA and YSYEKL. Trimming took 0 bases from V and 7 from J, leaving 24 bases between them. This CDR3 is built from 19 residues. The CDR3 DNA is TGCGCCAGCAGCCAAGATGGGGCCGGCCGCAGATGGTTAGGTGAAAAACTGTTTTTT. As protein: CASSQDGAGRRWLGEKLFF.

The rearrangement joins TRBV2 to TRBJ2-4; 8 positions match TRBD1. CDR1 and CDR2 (germline): SNHLY, FYNNEI. This CDR3 region has 14 residues. With V trimmed by 6 bases and J by 1 base, 2 bases remained unmatched. CDR3 DNA: TGTGCCAGCAGAAGACAGGGGGCCAAAAACATTCAGTACTTC. The encoded protein is CASRRQGAKNIQYF.

This chain uses TRBV9 with TRBJ2-3, with TRBD2 identical over 8 bases. The ends lost 0 bases at V and 8 bases at J; junction bases unmatched: 2. The CDR3 has 13 residues. The germline V gene has CDR1 SGDLS and CDR2 YYNGEE. CDR3 nucleotides: TGTGCCAGCAGCGTAGGGGGACTAGGTACGCAGTATTTT. This gives the protein CASSVGGLGTQYF.

This clone was seen only once. This rearrangement joins TRBV28 to TRBJ2-4; perhaps TRBD2 as D (5 bases). V shed 6 bases and J shed 5 bases, with 14 bases lying between them. CDR3 length: 14 amino acids. CDR1 and CDR2 (germline): MDHEN, SYDVKM. The CDR3, as DNA: TGTGCCAGCAGCCACGGCGGGCAGGAAAACATTCAGTACTTC. Translating gives CASSHGGQENIQYF.

The gene calls are TRBV5-1 and TRBJ2-1; D possibly corresponds to TRBD1 (5 bases). V lost 0 bases, J lost 5 bases, and 9 bases lay in between. Germline V CDR1 and CDR2: SGHRS, YFSETQ. This CDR3 is built from 14 residues. CDR3 nucleotide sequence: TGCGCCAGCAGCTTGGCAGGGTCAGACAATGAGCAGTTCTTC. Encoded protein: CASSLAGSDNEQFF. Based on the CDR3 plus reference TRBV5-1 and TRBJ2-1, the full variable domain is KAGVTQTPRYLIKTRGQQVTLSCSPISGHRSVSWYQQTPGQGLQFLFEYFSETQRNKGNFPGRFSGRQFSNSRSEMNVSTLELGDSALYLCASSLAGSDNEQFFGPGTRLTVL.

The CDR3: CASNAPSGSDYGYTF. For the CDR3, the DNA is TGTGCCAGCAACGCCCCGAGCGGCTCCGACTATGGCTACACCTTC. The rearrangement uses TRBV5-4 and TRBJ1-2, with unresolved D. V was trimmed by 6 bases and J by 3 bases, leaving 18 bases between them. CDR3 length equals 15 residues. Germline CDR1 SGHNT, CDR2 YYREEE (reference sequence).